A single sample gave rise to the 16 T cell receptor beta chains below, sequenced in a study of cytomegalovirus exposure and HLA in healthy donors (dated by TCRdb to 2015 to 2018). Libraries were built with the immunoSEQ multiplex PCR assay. For the multiplex PCR, a mixture combining 60 forward primers for TCR Vbeta segments and 13 reverse primers for TCR Jbeta segments was used. TCRdb mirrors the immuneACCESS table, restricted to in-frame sequences. Some clones are absent from its copies; in checked studies, under half trace to an unresolved V gene, and the reason for the others is unknown. For this sample the table gives fewer than 120,000 clones, of which around 79% were detected only once. The ten largest clones capture under 1.5% of the sample. Sequenced input: PBMCs. The receptors were sampled from a woman aged 30 to 39 in good health and CMV-seronegative.

This clone was seen once. The J gene is TRBJ1-1, the V gene TRBV6-6; perhaps TRBD1 as D (5 bases). This CDR3 region has 11 residues. CDR1 and CDR2 (germline): MNHNY, SVGAGI (reference sequence). V was trimmed by 4 bases and J by 11 bases, leaving 11 bases between them. The CDR3 here is CASSSGLVAFF. The CDR3 DNA follows: TGTGCCAGCAGTTCAGGGCTTGTCGCTTTCTTT.

The V call is TRBV7-3, the J call TRBJ2-2; TRBD2 might be the D (5 bases). V gave up 4 bases and J gave up 4 bases, with 13 bases separating them. The V gene's germline CDR1 is SGHTA and CDR2 FQGTGA. The CDR3 has 15 amino acids. In nucleotides, the CDR3 is TGTGCCAGCAGCTGGACCCCACGGGGCACCGGGGAGCTGTTTTTT. Its translation: CASSWTPRGTGELFF.

This chain joins TRBV7-9 and TRBJ1-4; perhaps TRBD1 as D (5 bases). Trimming shortened V by 3 bases and J by 2 bases, and 10 bases separated the two germline ends. This CDR3 spans 15 amino acids. CDR1 and CDR2 from the germline V gene are SEHNR and FQNEAQ (reference sequence). As DNA, the CDR3 is TGTGCCAGCAGCTTTCAGGGAAGGACTAATGAAAAACTGTTTTTT. Translating gives CASSFQGRTNEKLFF.

The chain couples TRBV6-6 to TRBJ2-7, with 7 bases matching TRBD1. V gave up 5 bases and J gave up 6 bases; unmatched junction bases: 7. The germline CDR1 and CDR2 sequences are MNHNY and SVGAGI (reference sequence). The CDR3 contains 13 residues. The CDR3 DNA reads TGTGCCAGCAGTGCCGGAACAGGGGCCGAGCAGTACTTC. Its translation: CASSAGTGAEQYF.

This chain uses TRBV30 with TRBJ2-2; the D is unclear. Trimming left V 8 bases short and J 1 base short, with 14 bases between. Germline CDR1 GTSNPN, CDR2 SVGIG (reference sequence). The length of the CDR3 is 14 residues. CDR3 DNA sequence: TGTGCCACCAAGACGCGGCGGAACACCGGGGAGCTGTTTTTT. Its protein is CATKTRRNTGELFF.

The chain employs TRBV25-1 and TRBJ2-1; 11 bases fit TRBD1. The CDR3 is 13 residues long. CDR1 MGHDK and CDR2 SYGVNS come from the germline V gene. The CDR3 sequence: CATTGTGGNEQFF. Here the CDR3 DNA reads TGTGCAACCACCGGGACAGGGGGCAATGAGCAGTTCTTC.

V gene TRBV4-2 combines with J gene TRBJ1-2; 7 bases fit TRBD1. The ends lost 7 bases at V and 3 bases at J; junction bases unmatched: 2. CDR1 is LGHNA and CDR2 is YNFKEQ in the germline V gene. This CDR3 has 12 residues. The CDR3 sequence is CASNTGDYGYTF. CDR3 nucleotides: TGTGCCAGCAATACAGGGGACTATGGCTACACCTTC.

The rearrangement uses TRBV4-3 and TRBJ2-7; 8 nucleotides line up with TRBD2. With V trimmed by 0 bases and J by 6 bases, 7 bases remained unmatched. CDR3 size: 15 residues. Germline CDR1 reads LGHNA; CDR2 reads YSLEER. CDR3 loop: CASSQEPGGASEQYF. CDR3 sequence (DNA): TGCGCCAGCAGCCAAGAACCGGGAGGGGCTTCCGAGCAGTACTTC.

V and J are TRBV6-5 and TRBJ2-7; D might be TRBD2 (5 bases). The V end was cut by 6 bases, the J end by 1 base, with 16 bases between. The CDR3 has 15 residues. The V gene's germline CDR1 is MNHEY and CDR2 SVGAGI. The DNA for the CDR3 is TGTGCCAGCAGGTCTCGGGATCAGAGGTCCTACGAGCAGTACTTC. The encoded protein is CASRSRDQRSYEQYF.

CDR3 nucleotides: TGCGCCAGCAGCCAAGATCTTGTAGATACGCAGTATTTT. Residues: CASSQDLVDTQYF. The V gene is TRBV4-1, the J gene TRBJ2-3; D unclear. The length of the CDR3 is 13 residues. The V gene's germline CDR1 is MGHRA and CDR2 YSYEKL. With 0 bases removed from V and 5 bases from J, the gap between germline ends came to 6 bases.

This rearrangement joins TRBV7-9 to TRBJ2-7; no definite D call. Germline values: CDR1 SEHNR, CDR2 FQNEAQ (reference sequence). This CDR3 has 14 residues. Deletions cut 1 base from V and 5 bases from J, with 12 bases between. DNA of the CDR3: TGTGCCAGCAGCTTAGTTGGTGGGCCCAACGAGCAGTACTTC. It yields the protein CASSLVGGPNEQYF. Full variable domain (remainder filled in from reference TRBV7-9 and TRBJ2-7): DTGVSQNPRHKITKRGQNVTFRCDPISEHNRLYWYRQTLGQGPEFLTYFQNEAQLEKSRLLSDRFSAERPKGSFSTLEIQRTEQGDSAMYLCASSLVGGPNEQYFGPGTRLTVT.

The chain joins TRBV4-3 to TRBJ2-2, with 7 bases lining up with TRBD1. Germline V gene lookup returns CDR1 LGHNA and CDR2 YSLEER. CDR3 length: 15 amino acids. V lost 2 bases, J lost 6 bases, and 6 bases stayed unmatched. CDR3: CASSQTGVGSGELFF. The CDR3 region has the DNA TGCGCCAGCAGCCAAACAGGGGTCGGGTCCGGGGAGCTGTTTTTT.

The rearrangement uses TRBV4-1 and TRBJ2-2, with TRBD1 matching over 8 bases. V lost 1 base and J lost 3; bases outside the gene matches: 10. In germline, CDR1 is MGHRA, CDR2 YSYEKL. The CDR3 has 18 amino acids. The CDR3 is CASSQVAGGTGDTGELFF. The CDR3 region has the DNA TGCGCCAGCAGCCAAGTAGCAGGGGGCACCGGGGACACCGGGGAGCTGTTTTTT.

This clone was counted between two and nine times. The chain couples TRBV6-6 to TRBJ1-5; TRBD1 matches 7 bases. Germline CDR1 MNHNY, CDR2 SVGAGI (reference sequence). The CDR3 loop spans 15 amino acids. Unmatched junction bases numbered 4, after V lost 2 bases and J lost 3 bases. The CDR3 region is CASSYRGQFNQPQHF. The CDR3, as DNA: TGTGCCAGCAGTTACCGGGGACAGTTCAATCAGCCCCAGCATTTT.

The genes are TRBV13 and TRBJ2-7, with 9 bases fitting TRBD2. Germline CDR1 PRHDT, CDR2 FYEKMQ (reference sequence). Trimming removed 2 bases from V and 3 bases from J; junction bases left unmatched: 8. The CDR3 extends over 16 amino acids. CDR3 in amino acids: CASSLTVTSGIYEQYF. In nucleotides, the CDR3 is TGTGCCAGCAGCTTAACAGTGACTAGCGGAATCTACGAGCAGTACTTC. Drawing the rest from reference TRBV13 and TRBJ2-7, the complete variable domain is AAGVIQSPRHLIKEKRETATLKCYPIPRHDTVYWYQQGPGQDPQFLISFYEKMQSDKGSIPDRFSAQQFSDYHSELNMSSLELGDSALYFCASSLTVTSGIYEQYFGPGTRLTVT.

CDR3 in amino acids: CASKKGPVEETQYF. The CDR3 nucleotides are TGTGCCAGTAAAAAGGGGCCGGTTGAGGAGACCCAGTACTTC. The J gene is TRBJ2-5, the V gene TRBV19, with a weak D call TRBD1 (5 bases). Trimming removed 7 bases from V and 5 bases from J, with 17 bases in between. Per the germline V gene, CDR1 is LNHDA and CDR2 is SQIVND (reference sequence). The length of the CDR3 is 14 residues.